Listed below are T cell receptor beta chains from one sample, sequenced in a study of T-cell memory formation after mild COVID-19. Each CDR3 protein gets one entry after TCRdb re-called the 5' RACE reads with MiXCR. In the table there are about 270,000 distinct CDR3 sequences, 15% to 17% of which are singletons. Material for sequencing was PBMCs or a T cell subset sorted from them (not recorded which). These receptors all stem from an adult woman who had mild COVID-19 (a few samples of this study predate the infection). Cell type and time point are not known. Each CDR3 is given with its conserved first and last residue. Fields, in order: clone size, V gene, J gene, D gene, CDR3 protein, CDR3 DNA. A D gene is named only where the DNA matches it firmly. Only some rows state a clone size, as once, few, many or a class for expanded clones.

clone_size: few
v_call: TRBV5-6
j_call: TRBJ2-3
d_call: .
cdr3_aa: CASSGGSDTQYF
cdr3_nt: TGTGCCAGCAGCGGAGGCTCTGATACGCAGTATTTT

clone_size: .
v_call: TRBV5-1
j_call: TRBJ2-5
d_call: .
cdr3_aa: CASTPPGRAEETQYF
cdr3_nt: TGCGCCAGCACCCCCCCGGGCAGGGCTGAAGAGACCCAGTACTTC

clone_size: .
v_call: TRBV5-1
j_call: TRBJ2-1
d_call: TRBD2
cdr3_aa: CASSLGVSGGQNEQFF
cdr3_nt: TGCGCCAGCAGCTTGGGAGTTAGCGGGGGGCAGAATGAGCAGTTCTTC

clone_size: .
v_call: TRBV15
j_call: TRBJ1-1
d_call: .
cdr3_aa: CATSRAIAGTEAFF
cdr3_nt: TGTGCCACCAGCAGGGCGATAGCGGGCACTGAAGCTTTCTTT

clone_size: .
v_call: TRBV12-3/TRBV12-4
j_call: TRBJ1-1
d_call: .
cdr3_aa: CASGVSGGTEAFF
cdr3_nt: TGTGCCAGCGGGGTGTCCGGAGGCACTGAAGCTTTCTTT

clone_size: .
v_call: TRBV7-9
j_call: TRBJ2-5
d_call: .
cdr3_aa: CASSLAGGSRETQYF
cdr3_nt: TGTGCCAGCAGCTTAGCGGGCGGGTCGAGAGAGACCCAGTACTTC

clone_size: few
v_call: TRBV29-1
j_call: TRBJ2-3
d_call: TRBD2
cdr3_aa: CSAAPSGRDDTQYF
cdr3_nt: TGCAGCGCTGCTCCTAGCGGGAGAGACGATACGCAGTATTTT

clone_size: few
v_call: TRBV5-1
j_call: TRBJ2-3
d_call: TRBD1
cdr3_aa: CASSRDSPTDTQYF
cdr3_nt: TGCGCCAGCAGCCGGGACAGTCCCACAGATACGCAGTATTTT

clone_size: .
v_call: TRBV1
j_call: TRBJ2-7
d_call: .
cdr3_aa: CTSSKTRGGRYEQYF
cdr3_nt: TGCACCAGCAGCAAAACCCGCGGGGGCCGCTACGAGCAGTACTTC

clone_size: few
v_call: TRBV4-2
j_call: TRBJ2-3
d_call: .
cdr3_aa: CASSQEWTDTQYF
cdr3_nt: TGTGCCAGCAGCCAAGAGTGGACAGATACGCAGTATTTT

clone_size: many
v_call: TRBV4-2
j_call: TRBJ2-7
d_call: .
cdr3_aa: CASSQALDRYEQYF
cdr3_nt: TGTGCCAGCAGCCAAGCGTTGGACAGATACGAGCAGTACTTC

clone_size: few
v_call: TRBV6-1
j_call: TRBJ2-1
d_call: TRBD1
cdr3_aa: CASTGQGGYNEQFF
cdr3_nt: TGTGCCAGCACGGGACAGGGGGGCTACAATGAGCAGTTCTTC

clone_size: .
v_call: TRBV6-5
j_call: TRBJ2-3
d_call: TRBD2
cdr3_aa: CASSLAGGSDTQYF
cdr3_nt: TGTGCCAGCAGCTTAGCGGGAGGATCGGATACGCAGTATTTT

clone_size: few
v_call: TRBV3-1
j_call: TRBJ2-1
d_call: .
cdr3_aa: CASSARGRASSSYNEQFF
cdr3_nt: TGTGCCAGCAGCGCAAGGGGCAGGGCGTCGAGCTCCTACAATGAGCAGTTCTTC

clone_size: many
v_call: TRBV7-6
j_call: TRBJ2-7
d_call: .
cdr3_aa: CASSLERGSREQYF
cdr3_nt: TGTGCCAGCAGCTTAGAGAGGGGCTCCCGCGAGCAGTACTTC

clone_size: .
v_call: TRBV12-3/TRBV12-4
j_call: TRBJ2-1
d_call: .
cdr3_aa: CASSSGPNEQFF
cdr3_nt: TGTGCCAGCAGTTCGGGACCCAATGAGCAGTTCTTC

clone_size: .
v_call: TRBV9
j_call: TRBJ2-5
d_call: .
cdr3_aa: CASSVSPGRQQETQYF
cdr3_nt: TGTGCCAGCAGCGTAAGCCCGGGGAGGCAGCAAGAGACCCAGTACTTC

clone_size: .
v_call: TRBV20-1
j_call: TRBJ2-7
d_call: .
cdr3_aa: CSARSGRVDEQYF
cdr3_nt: TGCAGTGCTAGATCCGGTAGAGTCGACGAGCAGTACTTC

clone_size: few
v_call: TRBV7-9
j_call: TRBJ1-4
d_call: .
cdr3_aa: CASSPRDIPNEKLFF
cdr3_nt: TGTGCCAGCAGCCCCCGGGACATCCCTAATGAAAAACTGTTTTTT

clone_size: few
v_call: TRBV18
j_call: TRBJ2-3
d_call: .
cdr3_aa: CASSPPSTPRQYF
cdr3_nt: TGTGCCAGCTCACCACCGAGTACGCCCCGGCAGTATTTT

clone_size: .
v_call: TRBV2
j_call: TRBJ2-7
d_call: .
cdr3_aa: CASRDLGGPRSYEQYF
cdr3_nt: TGTGCCAGCAGAGATTTGGGGGGGCCCCGGTCCTACGAGCAGTACTTC

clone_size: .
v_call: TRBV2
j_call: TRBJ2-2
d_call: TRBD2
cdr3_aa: CASRREGGGTGELFF
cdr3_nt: TGTGCCAGCAGGCGGGAGGGAGGAGGAACCGGGGAGCTGTTTTTT

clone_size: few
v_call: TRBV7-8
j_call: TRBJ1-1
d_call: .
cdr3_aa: CASSSENTEAFF
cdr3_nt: TGTGCCAGCAGCTCGGAAAACACTGAAGCTTTCTTT

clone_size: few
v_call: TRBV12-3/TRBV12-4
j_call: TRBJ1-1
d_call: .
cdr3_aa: CASSLGRGRMNTEAFF
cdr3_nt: TGTGCCAGCAGTTTGGGCAGGGGAAGGATGAACACTGAAGCTTTCTTT

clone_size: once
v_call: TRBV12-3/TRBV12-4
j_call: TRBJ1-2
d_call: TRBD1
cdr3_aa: CDSSLTVLTGNYGYTF
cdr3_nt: TGTGACAGCAGTTTAACCGTACTGACAGGGAACTATGGCTACACCTTC

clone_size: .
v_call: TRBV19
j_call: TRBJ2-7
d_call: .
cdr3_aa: CASSISGRQYF
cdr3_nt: TGTGCCAGTAGTATTTCAGGGCGACAGTACTTC

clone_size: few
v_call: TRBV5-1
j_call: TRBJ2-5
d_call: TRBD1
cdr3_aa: CASMKGTGYQETQYF
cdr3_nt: TGCGCCAGCATGAAAGGGACAGGGTATCAAGAGACCCAGTACTTC

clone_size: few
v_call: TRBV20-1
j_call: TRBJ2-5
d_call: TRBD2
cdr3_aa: CSARGWETSGGETQYF
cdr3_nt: TGCAGTGCTAGAGGGTGGGAGACTAGCGGGGGTGAGACCCAGTACTTC

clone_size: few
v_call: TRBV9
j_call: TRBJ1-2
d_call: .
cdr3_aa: CASSVGGNRDYGYTF
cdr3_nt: TGTGCCAGCAGCGTAGGGGGGAATAGAGACTATGGCTACACCTTC

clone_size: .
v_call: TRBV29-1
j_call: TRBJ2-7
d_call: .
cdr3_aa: CSVRDVGGYSSYEQYF
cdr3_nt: TGCAGCGTACGGGATGTTGGGGGTTATAGCTCCTACGAGCAGTACTTC

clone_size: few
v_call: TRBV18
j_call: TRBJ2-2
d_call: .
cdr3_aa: CASSPLNSANTGELFF
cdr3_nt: TGTGCCAGCTCACCACTTAACAGCGCGAACACCGGGGAGCTGTTTTTT

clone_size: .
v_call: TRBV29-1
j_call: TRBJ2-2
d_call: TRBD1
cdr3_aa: CSAGTGSLFYTGELFF
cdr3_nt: TGCAGCGCCGGGACAGGGTCCCTTTTTTACACCGGGGAGCTGTTTTTT